The next 9 T cell receptor beta chains were all read from a single sample in a study of blood T cell repertoires in COVID-19. Generated by immunoSEQ multiplex PCR, the TCRdb table keeps only in-frame clones and is missing some. The sample lists over 250,000 clones; roughly 90% were seen once. The sequencing sample was made of PBMCs or T cells enriched from blood (not recorded which). The receptors were gathered from a woman aged 55-69 years who had recovered from COVID-19.

J is TRBJ2-7 and V is TRBV27, with 11 bases fitting TRBD1. The CDR3 contains 17 residues. Germline V lookup: CDR1 MNHEY, CDR2 SMNVEV (reference sequence). The V gene end was trimmed by 5 bases and the J gene end by 7 bases; junction bases not matched to a gene: 16. In nucleotides, the CDR3 is TGTGCCAGCAGTCCTCTGGTCGGACAGGGGGCGGCGGAAGAGCAGTACTTC. Its protein product is CASSPLVGQGAAEEQYF.

This clone has more than one count but fewer than ten. The chain couples TRBV29-1 to TRBJ2-1; TRBD2 aligns across 12 bases. CDR1 and CDR2 from the germline V gene are SQVTM and ANQGSEA. This CDR3 comprises 14 residues. J gave up 6 bases and V 7 bases, and 7 bases lay outside the gene matches. This CDR3 is CSGTSGRSSNEQFF. CDR3 DNA sequence: TGCAGCGGTACTAGCGGGAGGTCTTCCAATGAGCAGTTCTTC.

This chain links TRBV20-1 with TRBJ2-7; 10 positions agree with TRBD1. The CDR3 covers 14 residues. With V trimmed by 3 bases and J by 2 bases, 4 bases remained unmatched. The V gene's germline CDR1 is DFQATT and CDR2 SNEGSKA (reference sequence). CDR3 loop: CSASGTGAPYEQYF. The CDR3 nucleotides are TGCAGTGCTAGTGGGACAGGGGCCCCCTACGAGCAGTACTTC.

The chain recombines TRBV28 with TRBJ1-5; TRBD1 might be the D (6 bases). The V end lost 6 bases, the J end lost 0 bases, and 12 bases lay between the germline ends. The V gene's germline CDR1 is MDHEN and CDR2 SYDVKM. CDR3 length: 15 amino acids. The CDR3 protein is CASRLDSYSNQPQHF. CDR3 bases: TGTGCCAGCAGGTTGGACAGTTATAGCAATCAGCCCCAGCATTTT.

The chain employs TRBV4-1 and TRBJ2-1; TRBD2 might be the D (5 bases). V lost 5 bases to trimming and J lost 7 bases, with 15 bases between them. Germline V lookup: CDR1 MGHRA, CDR2 YSYEKL. The CDR3 covers 14 residues. The CDR3 coding sequence is TGCGCCAGCAGCGGGTGGGCGGGCTGGAATGAGCAGTTCTTC. Amino acids: CASSGWAGWNEQFF.

This clone was detected only once. The chain has TRBV6-5 and TRBJ2-1; D is perhaps TRBD2 (5 bases). V was cut by 5 bases and J by 1 base, with 9 bases left in between. Germline CDR1 MNHEY, CDR2 SVGAGI. This CDR3 has 14 residues. In DNA form, the CDR3 reads TGTGCCAGCAGTAGCGGTATTTCCTACAATGAGCAGTTCTTC. Residues: CASSSGISYNEQFF.

V usage is TRBV27 and J usage is TRBJ1-4; a weak D match, TRBD1 (5 bases). Germline values: CDR1 MNHEY, CDR2 SMNVEV (reference sequence). The CDR3 is 14 residues long. The V end was cut by 3 bases, the J end by 6 bases, with 11 bases between. The DNA of the CDR3 is TGTGCCAGCAGTTTTTGGAGGGGCGATGAAAAACTGTTTTTT. It codes for CASSFWRGDEKLFF.

This chain connects TRBV29-1 to TRBJ1-4, with 7 bases aligning to TRBD1. V dropped 5 bases and J dropped 6; count of bases not matched to a gene: 6. Germline CDR1 and CDR2: SQVTM and ANQGSEA. This CDR3 region has 13 residues. This CDR3 reads CSVTTGWDEKLFF. Written as DNA, the CDR3 is TGCAGCGTTACGACAGGGTGGGATGAAAAACTGTTTTTT.

This chain links TRBV9 with TRBJ1-2; D might be TRBD1 (6 bases). The CDR3 has 13 residues. The V gene lost 4 bases and the J gene lost 10 bases, with 17 bases spanning the gap. The V gene's germline CDR1 is SGDLS and CDR2 YYNGEE. The DNA of the CDR3 is TGTGCCAGCAGCCGGGCCTCGGACAGATCCTACACCTTC. Translating it yields CASSRASDRSYTF.